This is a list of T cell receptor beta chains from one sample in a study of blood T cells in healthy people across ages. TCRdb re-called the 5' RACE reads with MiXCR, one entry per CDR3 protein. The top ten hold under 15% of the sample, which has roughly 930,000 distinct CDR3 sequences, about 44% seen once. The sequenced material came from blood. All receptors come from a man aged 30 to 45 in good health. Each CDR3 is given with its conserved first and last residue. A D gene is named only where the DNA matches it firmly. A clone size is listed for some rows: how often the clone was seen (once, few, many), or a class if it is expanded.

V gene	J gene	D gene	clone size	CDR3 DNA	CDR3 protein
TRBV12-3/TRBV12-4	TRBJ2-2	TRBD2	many	TGCGCCAGCAGCTTCCTAGCGGGCCGAACCGGGGAGCTGTTTTTT	CASSFLAGRTGELFF
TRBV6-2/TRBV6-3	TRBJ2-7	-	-	TGTGCCAGCAGTCCCAAAGAGGCCCAGTACTTC	CASSPKEAQYF
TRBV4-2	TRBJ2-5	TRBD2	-	TGTGCCAGCCGCACGACTAGCGGGGCGCCAGAGACCCAGTACTTC	CASRTTSGAPETQYF
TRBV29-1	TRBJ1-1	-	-	TGCAGCGTTGTTTCTGAGAACACTGAAGCTTTCTTT	CSVVSENTEAFF
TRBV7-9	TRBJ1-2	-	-	TGTGCCAGCAGCCCCCCCGCAGCCTATGGCTACACCTTC	CASSPPAAYGYTF
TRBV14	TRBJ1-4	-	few	TGTGCCAGCAGCCTACGGACCTCTACTAATGAAAAACTGTTTTTT	CASSLRTSTNEKLFF
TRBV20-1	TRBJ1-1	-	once	TGCAGTGCTAGAGATGGTGATCTGACTGAAGCTTTCTTT	CSARDGDLTEAFF
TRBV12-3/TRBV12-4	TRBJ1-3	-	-	TGTGCCAGCAGGACAGCGGGCTCTGGAAACACCATATATTTT	CASRTAGSGNTIYF
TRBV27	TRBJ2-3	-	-	TGTGCCAGCAGTTTAAGCCGGGGAAGCGAACCCGGTACGCAGTATTTT	CASSLSRGSEPGTQYF
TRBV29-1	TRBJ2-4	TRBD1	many	TGCAGCGTTGAAGATTCGACAGGGACCAAAAACATTCAGTACTTC	CSVEDSTGTKNIQYF
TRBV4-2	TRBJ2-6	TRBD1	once	TGTGCCAGCAGCCAAGCCGGGACAGGGGGACCTGGGGCCAACGTCCTGACTTTC	CASSQAGTGGPGANVLTF
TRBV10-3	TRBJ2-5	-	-	TGTGCCATCAGTGAGAGGGCCCAGGGTACCCAGTACTTC	CAISERAQGTQYF
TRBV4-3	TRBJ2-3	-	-	TGCGCCAGCAGCCTCCGACTAGAAGTCTCAGATACGCAGTATTTT	CASSLRLEVSDTQYF
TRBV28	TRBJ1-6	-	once	TGTGCCAGCAGGGGCGCGAACCCCAATTCACCCCTCCACTTT	CASRGANPNSPLHF
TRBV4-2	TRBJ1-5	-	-	TGTGCCAGCAGCCAACTGGACAGTAACAATCAGCCCCAGCATTTT	CASSQLDSNNQPQHF
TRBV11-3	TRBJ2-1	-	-	TGTGCCAGCAGCTTAGTGGTGGGGGACCACAATGAGCAGTTCTTC	CASSLVVGDHNEQFF
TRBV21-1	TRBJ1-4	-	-	TGTGCCAGCTTGGTGGCAACTAATGAAAAACTGTTTTTT	CASLVATNEKLFF
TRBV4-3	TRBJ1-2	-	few	TGCGCCAGCAGCCGGACAGTCAAAGACTATGGCTACACCTTC	CASSRTVKDYGYTF
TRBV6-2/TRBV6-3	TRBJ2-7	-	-	TGTGCCAGCAGTTATGGGGCCGCCACCCGAGAGACCAAGTACTTC	CASSYGAATRETKYF
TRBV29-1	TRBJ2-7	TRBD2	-	TGCAGCGCCTTGACTAGCGGGACTTACGAGCAGTACTTC	CSALTSGTYEQYF
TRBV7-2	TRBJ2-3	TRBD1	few	TGTGCCAGCAGCTTAGGTTGGGGACAGCACACAGATACGCAGTATTTT	CASSLGWGQHTDTQYF
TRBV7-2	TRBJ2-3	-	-	TGTGCCAGCAGCCAACTAGTTTCGAGTGGTGGTACGCAGTATTTT	CASSQLVSSGGTQYF
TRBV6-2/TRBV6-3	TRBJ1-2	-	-	TGTGTCAGCAGTTATCCCGGTTTCAACTATGGCTACACCTTC	CVSSYPGFNYGYTF